The sequence of this T cell receptor beta chain was determined in a study of beta chain features in type 1 diabetes. Expressed TCRB transcripts were sequenced because the entire RNA isolate underwent reverse transcription. The protocol was immunoSEQ multiplex PCR, while the TCRdb copy is restricted to in-frame clones and leaves out a portion. In the table there are 160,000 or so clones, 8.5% to 10% of which are singletons. Points from the study as a whole: Sequencing from cDNA could over-represent high-TCR-expressing cells. Shorter TCRB CDR3s, moderately but significantly so, were found in Type 1 diabetes patients in all four CD4+ subsets.

Sorted populations all had greater than 95% purity. This clone was seen a few times. Antigen specificity is unknown. The TCR sequence derives from a woman in her thirties with type 1 diabetes. Sequencing was done on a sample of central memory CD4+ T cells from blood.

CDR3 sequence reads: CASSLQGRAFF. The CDR3, as DNA: TGTGCCAGCAGTTTACAGGGTCGAGCTTTCTTT. V gene TRBV5-6 combines with J gene TRBJ1-1, with D possibly TRBD1 on 6 matching bases. The germline V gene has CDR1 SGHDT and CDR2 YYEEEE. The CDR3 spans 11 residues. V was trimmed by 5 bases and J by 10 bases, leaving 12 bases between them.